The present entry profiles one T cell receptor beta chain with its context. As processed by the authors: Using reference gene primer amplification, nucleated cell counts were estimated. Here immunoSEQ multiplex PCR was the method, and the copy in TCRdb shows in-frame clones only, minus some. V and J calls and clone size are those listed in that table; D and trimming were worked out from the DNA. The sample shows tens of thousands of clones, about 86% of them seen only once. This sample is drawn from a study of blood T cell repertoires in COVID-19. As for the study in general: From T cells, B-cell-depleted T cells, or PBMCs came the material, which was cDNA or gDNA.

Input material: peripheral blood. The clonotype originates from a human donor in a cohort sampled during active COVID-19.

The CDR3 loop is CASSFLSPGQGETQYF. Here the CDR3 DNA reads TGTGCCAGCAGTTTCCTCTCGCCGGGACAGGGAGAGACCCAGTACTTC. V and J are TRBV6-2 or TRBV6-3 and TRBJ2-5; TRBD1 matches 9 bases. The V and J ends lost 4 bases and 4 bases, in that order; junction bases with no gene match: 10. Per the germline V gene, CDR1 is MNHEY and CDR2 is SVGEGT. CDR3 length: 16 amino acids.